These 9 T cell receptor beta chains originate from one sample sequenced in a study of blood T cell repertoires in COVID-19. Only in-frame clones appear in the TCRdb table, and some are missing; sequencing was by immunoSEQ multiplex PCR. This table has roughly 250,000 clones, roughly 77% appearing once. The sample was peripheral blood. All receptors come from a woman of 80 years or more with acute or convalescent COVID-19.

This clone was detected only once. The chain is built from TRBV30 and TRBJ1-2, with D unclear. Per germline, CDR1 GTSNPN and CDR2 SVGIG (reference sequence). V was cut by 0 bases and J by 8 bases, with 10 bases left in between. The length of the CDR3 is 12 residues. The CDR3 sequence is CAWSVFREGYTF. In DNA form, the CDR3 reads TGTGCCTGGAGTGTATTCCGGGAAGGCTACACCTTC.

This chain connects TRBV5-1 to TRBJ2-7; D unresolved. The CDR3 has 13 amino acids. CDR1 and CDR2 from the germline V gene are SGHRS and YFSETQ. V was clipped by 4 bases and J by 3 bases, with 11 bases between them. Written as DNA, the CDR3 is TGCGCCAGCAGCGCCCAGGCGAACTACGAGCAGTACTTC. It translates to CASSAQANYEQYF.

The J gene is TRBJ1-2, the V gene TRBV11-2; 8 bases line up with TRBD1. This CDR3 is built from 16 residues. Germline V gene lookup returns CDR1 SGHAT and CDR2 FQNNGV. Unmatched junction bases numbered 11, after V lost 4 bases and J lost 4 bases. The CDR3 region has the DNA TGTGCCAGCAGCTCGCAGGGGGCTGGGACGGGCTATGGCTACACCTTC. Residues: CASSSQGAGTGYGYTF.

This rearrangement joins TRBV2 to TRBJ2-3; 7 nucleotides line up with TRBD2. V dropped 6 bases and J dropped 14; count of bases not matched to a gene: 11. Germline V gene sequence: CDR1 SNHLY, CDR2 FYNNEI. The CDR3 spans 12 residues. The CDR3 sequence is CASRRDGLVLYF. The CDR3 coding sequence is TGTGCCAGCAGGAGGGATGGACTAGTTCTGTATTTT.

The chain recombines TRBV10-3 with TRBJ1-2; weak D call: TRBD1 (5 bases). V was clipped by 5 bases and J by 8 bases, with 21 bases between them. This CDR3 contains 15 residues. Germline assignment: CDR1 ENHRY and CDR2 SYGVKD. In DNA, the CDR3 is TGTGCCATCAGTAATCTTTTGGGGCAGGGCGCGGGCTACACCTTC. The encoded protein is CAISNLLGQGAGYTF.

This clone occurred a few times. The V call is TRBV19, the J call TRBJ1-6, with 11 bases aligning to TRBD1. The V gene end was trimmed by 5 bases and the J gene end by 5 bases; junction bases not matched to a gene: 8. CDR3 length equals 17 residues. Germline loops: CDR1 LNHDA, CDR2 SQIVND (reference sequence). In nucleotides, the CDR3 is TGTGCCAGTAGTCCCCGGACAGGGGGCTCAGATAATTCACCCCTCCACTTT. Translated: CASSPRTGGSDNSPLHF. The entire variable domain, with the rest obtained from reference TRBV19 and TRBJ1-6, is as follows: DGGITQSPKYLFRKEGQNVTLSCEQNLNHDAMYWYRQDPGQGLRLIYYSQIVNDFQKGDIAEGYSVSREKKESFPLTVTSAQKNPTAFYLCASSPRTGGSDNSPLHFGNGTRLTVT.

This clone was found a few times. Distinct nucleotide sequences in the sample also encode this CDR3. As DNA, the CDR3 is TGTGCCAGCAGGCTAGACGTGGGGGCCCAGGGGCAGTACTTC. Amino acid sequence: CASRLDVGAQGQYF. The rearrangement links TRBV6-5 to TRBJ2-7, with D perhaps TRBD1 (6 bases). This CDR3 comprises 14 residues. The V end lost 6 bases, the J end lost 9 bases, and 21 bases lay between the germline ends. Germline V gene sequence: CDR1 MNHEY, CDR2 SVGAGI.

V is TRBV30 and J is TRBJ2-1; 7 bases match TRBD1. The CDR3 extends over 15 amino acids. Germline trimming cut 0 bases from V and 2 bases from J; bases unmatched to any gene: 4. Germline assignment: CDR1 GTSNPN and CDR2 SVGIG (reference sequence). CDR3 protein: CAWSVQGPPYNEQFF. In DNA, the CDR3 is TGTGCCTGGAGTGTACAGGGGCCTCCCTACAATGAGCAGTTCTTC.

This CDR3 is CSVSTADTQYF. As DNA, the CDR3 is TGCAGTGTTTCGACAGCAGATACGCAGTATTTT. The V and J genes are TRBV20-1 and TRBJ2-3; the D gene is possibly TRBD1 (5 bases). Deletions cut 7 bases from V and 4 bases from J, with 9 bases between. The CDR3 runs to 11 residues. Germline lookup yields CDR1 DFQATT and CDR2 SNEGSKA (reference sequence).